A single sample gave rise to the 26 T cell receptor beta chains below, sequenced in a study of graft-versus-host responses after intestinal transplantation. Sequencing was performed with immunoSEQ multiplex PCR; in TCRdb, only in-frame clones are kept and a portion is missing. Here the sample spans about 86,000 clones, approximately 90% being singletons. The antigens these receptors bind are not known. Here the sequenced sample was unstimulated CD4+ T cells sorted from spleen or lymph node cells, taken before transplant. These receptors all stem from a human donor who was the organ donor for an intestinal transplant.

V is TRBV27 and J is TRBJ2-3; 9 bases are a match to TRBD2. V was pared by 3 bases and J by 7 bases, with 17 bases of the junction left unmatched. CDR1 MNHEY and CDR2 SMNVEV come from the germline V gene (reference sequence). There are 18 residues in the CDR3. This CDR3 reads CASSFGVAGVFGHHTQYF. CDR3 nucleotide sequence: TGTGCCAGCAGTTTCGGGGTAGCGGGAGTTTTTGGGCACCATACGCAGTATTTT.

The chain links TRBV28 to TRBJ2-5; perhaps TRBD2 as D (5 bases). V lost 2 bases and J 1 base, leaving 11 bases between the germline ends. The germline V gene has CDR1 MDHEN and CDR2 SYDVKM. This CDR3 has 15 residues. CDR3 sequence: CASSLPQRVQETQYF. CDR3 sequence (DNA): TGTGCCAGCAGTTTACCCCAGAGGGTCCAAGAGACCCAGTACTTC.

V is TRBV5-6 and J is TRBJ2-7; D possibly corresponds to TRBD1 (5 bases). The CDR3 is 14 amino acids. V dropped 0 bases and J dropped 2 bases, with 9 bases sitting between them. CDR1 and CDR2 (germline): SGHDT, YYEEEE. CDR3 nucleotide sequence: TGTGCCAGCAGCTTGGAGGGGTCCCCCTACGAGCAGTACTTC. The encoded protein is CASSLEGSPYEQYF.

V usage is TRBV9 and J usage is TRBJ2-3, with TRBD2 matching 13 bases. The CDR3 contains 16 residues. From germline, CDR1 is SGDLS and CDR2 YYNGEE. V shed 4 bases and J 6 bases; nucleotides not matched to a gene: 8. The CDR3 nucleotides are TGTGCCAGCAGCCTCCAAACTAGCGGGGGGGCGGATACGCAGTATTTT. It translates to CASSLQTSGGADTQYF. The full variable domain, in which reference TRBV9 and TRBJ2-3 provide the parts outside the CDR3, is DSGVTQTPKHLITATGQRVTLRCSPRSGDLSVYWYQQSLDQGLQFLIQYYNGEERAKGNILERFSAQQFPDLHSELNLSSLELGDSALYFCASSLQTSGGADTQYFGPGTRLTVL.

The V and J genes are TRBV28 and TRBJ2-5, with D possibly being TRBD1 (6 bases). CDR1 MDHEN and CDR2 SYDVKM come from the germline V gene. This CDR3 is 14 amino acids long. V was pared by 6 bases and J by 7 bases, with 18 bases between. The CDR3 loop reads CASRPQGNWGTQYF. In nucleotides, the CDR3 is TGTGCCAGCAGACCACAGGGTAATTGGGGGACCCAGTACTTC. The whole variable domain, remainder taken from reference TRBV28 and TRBJ2-5, is DVKVTQSSRYLVKRTGEKVFLECVQDMDHENMFWYRQDPGLGLRLIYFSYDVKMKEKGDIPEGYSVSREKKERFSLILESASTNQTSMYLCASRPQGNWGTQYFGPGTRLLVL.

This chain uses TRBV11-2 with TRBJ2-7; TRBD1 matches 8 bases. V lost 3 bases and J lost 2; bases outside the gene matches: 3. The CDR3 is 14 amino acids. The germline gives CDR1 SGHAT, CDR2 FQNNGV. The CDR3 DNA reads TGTGCCAGCAGCTTGGAACAGGGGGCCTACGAGCAGTACTTC. The encoded protein is CASSLEQGAYEQYF.

The chain links TRBV5-1 to TRBJ2-3, with D possibly being TRBD1 (5 bases). Trimming removed 0 bases from V and 2 bases from J, with 10 bases in between. The CDR3 covers 15 residues. In germline, CDR1 is SGHRS, CDR2 YFSETQ. The CDR3 DNA sequence: TGCGCCAGCAGCTTGGCCCGACAGAACACAGATACGCAGTATTTT. It codes for CASSLARQNTDTQYF.

V gene TRBV19 combines with J gene TRBJ2-7; D possibly corresponds to TRBD2 (5 bases). The germline CDR1 and CDR2 sequences are LNHDA and SQIVND (reference sequence). Trimming took off 7 bases at V and 0 bases at J, with 13 bases between the two ends. The CDR3 runs 14 residues. CDR3 sequence: CASKGGHSSYEQYF. In DNA, the CDR3 is TGTGCCAGTAAAGGCGGGCATAGCTCCTACGAGCAGTACTTC.

The chain is built from TRBV11-2 and TRBJ1-5; 9 positions agree with TRBD1. The length of the CDR3 is 14 residues. The trim removed 5 bases at V and 5 bases at J, leaving 4 bases unmatched. Germline values: CDR1 SGHAT, CDR2 FQNNGV. CDR3 DNA: TGTGCCAGCAGCCGGACAGGGGAGGATCAGCCCCAGCATTTT. Translated, it gives CASSRTGEDQPQHF. The full variable domain, with the rest looked up from reference TRBV11-2 and TRBJ1-5, is EAGVAQSPRYKIIEKRQSVAFWCNPISGHATLYWYQQILGQGPKLLIQFQNNGVVDDSQLPKDRFSAERLKGVDSTLKIQPAKLEDSAVYLCASSRTGEDQPQHFGDGTRLSIL.

The chain's CDR3 is CASRQGSSYEQYF. The CDR3 DNA reads TGTGCCAGCAGACAGGGGAGCTCCTACGAGCAGTACTTC. The chain combines TRBV6-1 with TRBJ2-7, with TRBD1 matching 7 bases. Germline CDR1 reads MNHNS; CDR2 reads SASEGT. The CDR3 has 13 residues. Trimming at V came to 6 bases and at J to 0 bases, leaving 2 bases not matched to a gene.

The CDR3: CASSGQGRYQPQHF. In DNA form, the CDR3 reads TGTGCCAGCTCAGGACAGGGGCGTTATCAGCCCCAGCATTTT. This chain joins TRBV2 and TRBJ1-5; 9 positions agree with TRBD1. CDR3 length: 14 amino acids. The junction had 7 bases not matched to a gene; V was cut back by 8 bases and J by 5 bases. CDR1 is SNHLY and CDR2 is FYNNEI in the germline V gene.

The chain carries TRBV11-3 and TRBJ2-7; perhaps TRBD2 as D (6 bases). Trimming left V 3 bases short and J 2 bases short, with 20 bases between. The CDR3 runs 17 residues. Per the germline V gene, CDR1 is SGHNT and CDR2 is YENEEA. This CDR3 is CASSFPAPGTLTYEQYF. In nucleotides, the CDR3 is TGTGCCAGCAGCTTTCCTGCCCCCGGGACTTTAACCTACGAGCAGTACTTC. The entire variable domain, with the rest obtained from reference TRBV11-3 and TRBJ2-7, is as follows: EAGVVQSPRYKIIEKKQPVAFWCNPISGHNTLYWYLQNLGQGPELLIRYENEEAVDDSQLPKDRFSAERLKGVDSTLKIQPAELGDSAVYLCASSFPAPGTLTYEQYFGPGTRLTVT.

This clone was seen only once. The CDR3 region has the DNA TGTGCCAGCAGACTGGGGGCCTATGGATCAGGAAACACCATATATTTT. Its translation is CASRLGAYGSGNTIYF. V is TRBV6-6 and J is TRBJ1-3; D possibly corresponds to TRBD1 (6 bases). The CDR3 is 16 residues long. V was pared by 6 bases and J by 4 bases, with 19 bases between. Germline V gene data show CDR1 as MNHNY and CDR2 as SVGAGI (reference sequence).

This clone has a single count. The rearrangement links TRBV11-3 to TRBJ1-1; the D gene is possibly TRBD1 (6 bases). The CDR3 is 16 amino acids. Germline lookup yields CDR1 SGHNT and CDR2 YENEEA. V lost 1 base and J 6 bases, leaving 18 bases between the germline ends. The CDR3 DNA follows: TGTGCCAGCAGCTTAGCCCCTACAGGGCACAGGGCTGAAGCTTTCTTT. Its protein product is CASSLAPTGHRAEAFF.

The chain employs TRBV18 and TRBJ2-5; D is possibly TRBD1 (6 bases). The germline V gene has CDR1 KGHSH and CDR2 LQKENI. The length of the CDR3 is 13 residues. Trimming took off 5 bases at V and 1 base at J, with 8 bases between the two ends. CDR3 region: CASSDRLQETQYF. In nucleotides, the CDR3 is TGTGCCAGCTCAGACAGGCTCCAAGAGACCCAGTACTTC.

V usage is TRBV5-1 and J usage is TRBJ2-2, with 10 bases aligning to TRBD1. The CDR3 has 16 amino acids. Germline-derived CDR1 and CDR2 are SGHRS and YFSETQ. Trimming took 4 bases from V and 7 from J; bases not matched to a gene: 10. The CDR3 loop reads CASSVRETGGRGELFF. The DNA of the CDR3 is TGCGCCAGCAGCGTCAGGGAGACAGGGGGCCGCGGGGAGCTGTTTTTT. The entire variable domain, with the rest obtained from reference TRBV5-1 and TRBJ2-2, is as follows: KAGVTQTPRYLIKTRGQQVTLSCSPISGHRSVSWYQQTPGQGLQFLFEYFSETQRNKGNFPGRFSGRQFSNSRSEMNVSTLELGDSALYLCASSVRETGGRGELFFGEGSRLTVL.

The chain employs TRBV27 and TRBJ1-1; a possible D gene is TRBD1 (5 bases). CDR3 length equals 19 residues. Between the trimmed V and J ends, which lost 5 bases and 2 bases, there was a span of 27 bases. Germline CDR1 is MNHEY and CDR2 is SMNVEV (reference sequence). CDR3 protein: CASSPLSSGPLGPNTEAFF. The CDR3 coding sequence is TGTGCCAGCAGTCCCCTCTCCTCGGGTCCATTGGGGCCCAACACTGAAGCTTTCTTT.

This chain uses TRBV28 with TRBJ1-4, with 11 bases fitting TRBD1. The CDR3 consists of 15 residues. The germline V gene has CDR1 MDHEN and CDR2 SYDVKM. Losses at the gene ends were 7 bases for V and 8 bases for J; bases not matched to a gene: 9. In DNA, the CDR3 is TGTGCCAGCACCCGCCTTGGGACAGGGGGGGAAAAACTGTTTTTT. Translating it yields CASTRLGTGGEKLFF. The full variable domain, rest sourced from reference TRBV28 and TRBJ1-4, is DVKVTQSSRYLVKRTGEKVFLECVQDMDHENMFWYRQDPGLGLRLIYFSYDVKMKEKGDIPEGYSVSREKKERFSLILESASTNQTSMYLCASTRLGTGGEKLFFGSGTQLSVL.

A single count supports this clone. The chain combines TRBV30 with TRBJ2-1, with D perhaps TRBD1 (5 bases). The CDR3 contains 14 residues. Per germline, CDR1 GTSNPN and CDR2 SVGIG (reference sequence). The V and J ends lost 3 bases and 6 bases respectively, with 15 bases between them. CDR3 nucleotide sequence: TGTGCCTGGAGACAGCTATACACAGGCAATGAGCAGTTCTTC. Protein: CAWRQLYTGNEQFF.

This clone has more than one count but fewer than ten. The junction differs from germline at one of its ends, possibly a read error. The chain combines TRBV7-7 with TRBJ2-5, with D possibly being TRBD2 (5 bases). Germline V gene lookup returns CDR1 SSHAT and CDR2 FNYEAQ (reference sequence). The CDR3 has 13 amino acids. CDR3 in DNA: TGTGCTAGCAGCAAGGACTTGAAAGAGACCCAGTACTTC. Protein product: CASSKDLKETQYF.

The V and J genes are TRBV18 and TRBJ2-3; perhaps TRBD1 as D (7 bases). Trimming removed 0 bases from V and 6 bases from J, with 19 bases in between. The germline CDR1 and CDR2 sequences are KGHSH and LQKENI. There are 17 residues in the CDR3. The CDR3, as DNA: TGTGCCAGCTCACCACCGTCCTACGACAGGGAGGCCGATACGCAGTATTTT. It encodes CASSPPSYDREADTQYF. Together with reference TRBV18 and TRBJ2-3, the CDR3 gives the full variable domain: NAGVMQNPRHLVRRRGQEARLRCSPMKGHSHVYWYRQLPEEGLKFMVYLQKENIIDESGMPKERFSAEFPKEGPSILRIQQVVRGDSAAYFCASSPPSYDREADTQYFGPGTRLTVL.

The chain couples TRBV6-4 to TRBJ2-1, with unresolved D. V was shortened by 0 bases and J by 10 bases, with 7 bases between the two germline ends. In germline, CDR1 is MRHNA, CDR2 SNTAGT. This CDR3 region has 12 residues. CDR3 protein: CASSDSRREQFF. CDR3 nucleotides: TGTGCCAGCAGTGACTCGAGGCGGGAGCAGTTCTTC.

This rearrangement joins TRBV10-2 to TRBJ2-7; TRBD1 aligns across 8 bases. CDR3 length: 13 residues. Germline CDR1 and CDR2: WSHSY and SAAADI. The trim removed 3 bases at V and 5 bases at J, leaving 3 bases unmatched. The CDR3 spells CASSDVDRDEQYF. Written as DNA, the CDR3 is TGCGCCAGCAGTGACGTGGACAGGGACGAGCAGTACTTC.

The table lists this clone with a count of one. This sample includes further DNA sequences coding for the same CDR3. The V call is TRBV28, the J call TRBJ2-7; D not certain. Germline values: CDR1 MDHEN, CDR2 SYDVKM. This CDR3 is built from 11 residues. V was pared by 6 bases and J by 2 bases, with 5 bases between. The DNA for the CDR3 is TGTGCCAGCAGCTCTCCCTACGAGCAGTACTTC. This translates into CASSSPYEQYF.

The chain employs TRBV9 and TRBJ1-1; no clear D gene. The CDR3 contains 15 residues. Germline V gives CDR1 SGDLS, CDR2 YYNGEE. V dropped 5 bases and J dropped 1 base, with 15 bases sitting between them. The CDR3 nucleotides read TGTGCCAGCAGTAGGGAGCGGAAGGGGAACACTGAAGCTTTCTTT. Protein sequence: CASSRERKGNTEAFF. Complete variable domain (other parts from reference TRBV9 and TRBJ1-1): DSGVTQTPKHLITATGQRVTLRCSPRSGDLSVYWYQQSLDQGLQFLIQYYNGEERAKGNILERFSAQQFPDLHSELNLSSLELGDSALYFCASSRERKGNTEAFFGQGTRLTVV.

This chain uses TRBV19 with TRBJ2-7, with a possible D match to TRBD1 (6 bases). CDR3 length: 15 residues. The V end lost 7 bases, the J end lost 1 base, and 17 bases lay between the germline ends. The germline gives CDR1 LNHDA, CDR2 SQIVND (reference sequence). CDR3 amino acids: CASNEGAGDSYEQYF. DNA of the CDR3: TGTGCCAGTAATGAAGGGGCAGGGGATTCCTACGAGCAGTACTTC.